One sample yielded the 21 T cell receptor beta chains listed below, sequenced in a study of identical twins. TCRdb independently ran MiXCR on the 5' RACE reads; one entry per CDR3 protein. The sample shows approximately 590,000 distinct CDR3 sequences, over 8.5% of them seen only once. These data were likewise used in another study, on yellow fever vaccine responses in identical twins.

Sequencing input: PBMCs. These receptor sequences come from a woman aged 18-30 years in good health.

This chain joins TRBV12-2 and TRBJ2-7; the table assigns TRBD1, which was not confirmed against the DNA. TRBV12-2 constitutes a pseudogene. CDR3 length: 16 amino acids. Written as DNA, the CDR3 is TGTGCAAGTCGCTCCGCACGGGACAGGGGGCGGAACGAGCAGTACTTC. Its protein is CASRSARDRGRNEQYF.

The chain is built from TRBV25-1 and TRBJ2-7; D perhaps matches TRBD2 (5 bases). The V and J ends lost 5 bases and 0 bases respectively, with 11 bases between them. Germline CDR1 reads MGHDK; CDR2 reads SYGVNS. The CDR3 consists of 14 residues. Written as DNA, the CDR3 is TGTGCCAGCAGTTCGGACTGGCCCTCCTACGAGCAGTACTTC. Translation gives CASSSDWPSYEQYF.

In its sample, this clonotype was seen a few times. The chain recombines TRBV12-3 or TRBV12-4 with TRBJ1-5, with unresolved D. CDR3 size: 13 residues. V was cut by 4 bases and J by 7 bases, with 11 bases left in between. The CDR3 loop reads CASSSGLGQPQHF. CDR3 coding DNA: TGTGCCAGCAGTTCCGGGTTAGGGCAGCCCCAGCATTTT.

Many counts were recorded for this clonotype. CDR3 sequence (DNA): TGTGCCAGCAGTTCCCTCTCAGGGCCGCAAGAGACCCAGTACTTC. This encodes CASSSLSGPQETQYF. The V and J genes are TRBV12-3 or TRBV12-4 and TRBJ2-5; perhaps TRBD1 as D (5 bases). The CDR3 length is 15 residues. The V gene lost 4 bases and the J gene lost 2 bases, with 14 bases spanning the gap.

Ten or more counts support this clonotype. The CDR3 nucleotides read TGTGCCAGCAGTTTTGGTTTGAAGGCGGGAGGGGGCCAAGAGACCCAGTACTTC. The encoded protein is CASSFGLKAGGGQETQYF. This chain uses TRBV2 with TRBJ2-5, with 9 bases aligning to TRBD2. The V segment lost 5 bases and the J segment 1 base; nucleotides outside the gene matches: 14. The CDR3 loop spans 18 amino acids. Germline V CDR1 and CDR2: SNHLY, FYNNEI.

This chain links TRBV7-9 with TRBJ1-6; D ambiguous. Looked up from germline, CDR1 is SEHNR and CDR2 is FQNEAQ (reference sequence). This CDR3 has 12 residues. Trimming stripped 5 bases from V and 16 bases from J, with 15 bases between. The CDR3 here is CASSNSEQRLHF. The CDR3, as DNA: TGTGCCAGCAGCAATAGTGAACAGCGGCTCCACTTT.

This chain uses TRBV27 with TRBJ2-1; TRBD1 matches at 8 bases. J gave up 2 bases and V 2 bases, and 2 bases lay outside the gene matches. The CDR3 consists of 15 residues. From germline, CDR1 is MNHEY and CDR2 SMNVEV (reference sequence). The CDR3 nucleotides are TGTGCCAGCAGTTTAACACAGGGGGCCTACAATGAGCAGTTCTTC. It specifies CASSLTQGAYNEQFF.

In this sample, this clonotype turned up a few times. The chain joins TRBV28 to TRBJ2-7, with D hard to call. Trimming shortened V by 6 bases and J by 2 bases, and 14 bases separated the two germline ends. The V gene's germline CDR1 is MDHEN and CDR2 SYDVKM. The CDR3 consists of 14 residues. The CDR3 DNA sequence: TGTGCCAGCAGCACCCGGACGTCGCCCTACGAGCAGTACTTC. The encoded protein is CASSTRTSPYEQYF.

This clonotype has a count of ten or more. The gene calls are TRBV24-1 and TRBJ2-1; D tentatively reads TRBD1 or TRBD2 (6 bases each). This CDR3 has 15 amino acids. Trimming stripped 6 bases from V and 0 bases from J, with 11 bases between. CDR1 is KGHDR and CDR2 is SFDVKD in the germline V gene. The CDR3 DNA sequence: TGTGCCACCAGTCGCGGGGACACCTCCTACAATGAGCAGTTCTTC. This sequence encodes CATSRGDTSYNEQFF.

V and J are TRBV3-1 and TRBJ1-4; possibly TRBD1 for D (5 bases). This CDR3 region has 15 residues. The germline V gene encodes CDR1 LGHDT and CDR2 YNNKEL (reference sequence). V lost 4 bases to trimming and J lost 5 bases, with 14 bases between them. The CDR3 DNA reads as TGTGCCAGCAGCCCGACCGGGGCGCCAAATGAAAAACTGTTTTTT. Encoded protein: CASSPTGAPNEKLFF.

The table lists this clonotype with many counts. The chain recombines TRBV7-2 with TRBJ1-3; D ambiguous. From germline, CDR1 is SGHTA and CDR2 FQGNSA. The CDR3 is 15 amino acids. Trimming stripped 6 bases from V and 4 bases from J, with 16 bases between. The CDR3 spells CASSQTSGTGNTIYF. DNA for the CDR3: TGTGCCAGCAGTCAAACCTCGGGAACCGGAAACACCATATATTTT.

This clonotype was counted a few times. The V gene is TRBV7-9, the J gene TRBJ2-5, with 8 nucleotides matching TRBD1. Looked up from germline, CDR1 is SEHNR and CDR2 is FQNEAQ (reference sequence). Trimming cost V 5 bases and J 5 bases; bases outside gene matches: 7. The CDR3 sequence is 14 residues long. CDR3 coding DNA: TGTGCCAGCAGCCCCATTGGACAGGGCGAGACCCAGTACTTC. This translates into CASSPIGQGETQYF.

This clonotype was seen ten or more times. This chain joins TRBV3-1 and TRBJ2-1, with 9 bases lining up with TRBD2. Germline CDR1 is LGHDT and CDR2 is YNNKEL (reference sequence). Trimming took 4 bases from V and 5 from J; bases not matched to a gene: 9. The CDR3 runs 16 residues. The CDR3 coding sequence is TGTGCCAGCAGCCGAGAAATAGCGGGAGTTGACAATGAGCAGTTCTTC. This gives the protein CASSREIAGVDNEQFF.

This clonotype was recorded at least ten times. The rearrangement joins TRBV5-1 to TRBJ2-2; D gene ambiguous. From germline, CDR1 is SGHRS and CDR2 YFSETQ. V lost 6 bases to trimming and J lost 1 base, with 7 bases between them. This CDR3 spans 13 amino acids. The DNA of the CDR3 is TGCGCCAGCACCGTGGGGAACACCGGGGAGCTGTTTTTT. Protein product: CASTVGNTGELFF.

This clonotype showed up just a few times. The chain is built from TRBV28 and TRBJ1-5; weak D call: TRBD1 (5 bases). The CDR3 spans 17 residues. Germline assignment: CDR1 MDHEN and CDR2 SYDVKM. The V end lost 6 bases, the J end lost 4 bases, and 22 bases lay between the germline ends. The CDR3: CASRLPARQGGNQPQHF. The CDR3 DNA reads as TGTGCCAGCAGACTTCCGGCGCGGCAGGGTGGAAATCAGCCCCAGCATTTT.

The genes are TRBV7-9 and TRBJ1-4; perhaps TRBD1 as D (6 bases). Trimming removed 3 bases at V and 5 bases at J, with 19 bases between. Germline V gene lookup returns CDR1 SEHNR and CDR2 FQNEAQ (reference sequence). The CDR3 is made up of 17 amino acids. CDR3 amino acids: CASSFKAGQGLNEKLFF. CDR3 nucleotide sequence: TGTGCCAGCAGCTTTAAAGCGGGACAAGGCCTAAATGAAAAACTGTTTTTT.

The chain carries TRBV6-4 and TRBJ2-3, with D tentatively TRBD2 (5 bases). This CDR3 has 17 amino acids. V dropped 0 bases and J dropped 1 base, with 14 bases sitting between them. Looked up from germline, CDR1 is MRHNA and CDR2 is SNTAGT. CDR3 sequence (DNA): TGTGCCAGCAGTGACTCTTTTGTGGGAGTGGGCACAGATACGCAGTATTTT. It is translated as CASSDSFVGVGTDTQYF.

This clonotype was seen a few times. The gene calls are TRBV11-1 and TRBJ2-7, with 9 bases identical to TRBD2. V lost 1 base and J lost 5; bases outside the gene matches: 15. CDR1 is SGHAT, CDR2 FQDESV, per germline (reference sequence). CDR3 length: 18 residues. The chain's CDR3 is CASSLDVQREAERHEQYF. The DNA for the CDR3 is TGTGCCAGCAGCTTAGACGTTCAGCGGGAGGCCGAGAGGCACGAGCAGTACTTC.

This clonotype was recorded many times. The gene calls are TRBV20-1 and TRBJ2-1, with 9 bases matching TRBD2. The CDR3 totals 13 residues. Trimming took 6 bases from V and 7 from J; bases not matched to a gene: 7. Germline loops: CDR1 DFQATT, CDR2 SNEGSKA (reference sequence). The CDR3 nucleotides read TGCAGTGCCCGAAAGACTAGCGGTAATGAGCAGTTCTTC. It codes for CSARKTSGNEQFF.

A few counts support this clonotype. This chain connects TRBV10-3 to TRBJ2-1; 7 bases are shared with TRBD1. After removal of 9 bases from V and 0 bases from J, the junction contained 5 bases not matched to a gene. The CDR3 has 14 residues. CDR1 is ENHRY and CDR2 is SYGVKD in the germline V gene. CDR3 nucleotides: TGTGCCATAGACCGGGACAGCTCCTACAATGAGCAGTTCTTC. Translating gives CAIDRDSSYNEQFF.

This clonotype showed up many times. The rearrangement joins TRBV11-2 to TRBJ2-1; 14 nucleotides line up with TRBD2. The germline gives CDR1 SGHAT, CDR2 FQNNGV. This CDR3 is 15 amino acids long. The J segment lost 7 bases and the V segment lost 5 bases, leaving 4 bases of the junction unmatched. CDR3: CASSLGTSGGNEQFF. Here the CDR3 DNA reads TGTGCCAGCAGCCTCGGGACTAGCGGGGGAAATGAGCAGTTCTTC. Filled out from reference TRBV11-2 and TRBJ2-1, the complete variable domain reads EAGVAQSPRYKIIEKRQSVAFWCNPISGHATLYWYQQILGQGPKLLIQFQNNGVVDDSQLPKDRFSAERLKGVDSTLKIQPAKLEDSAVYLCASSLGTSGGNEQFFGPGTRLTVL.